The 21 T cell receptor beta chains in this list originate from one sample, sequenced in a study of blood T cell repertoires in COVID-19. The table came from immunoSEQ multiplex PCR; TCRdb's copy has only in-frame clones and leaves some out. The sample has around 100,000 clones; roughly four fifths are singletons. The specimen was peripheral blood. All receptors come from a man in his sixties or seventies with acute or convalescent COVID-19.

The genes are TRBV12-3 or TRBV12-4 and TRBJ2-7; D is perhaps TRBD2 (5 bases). The ends were cut back, 6 bases at V and 6 bases at J, with 9 bases in the middle. The CDR3 extends over 11 amino acids. This CDR3 is CASRLEVEQYF. DNA for the CDR3: TGTGCCAGCAGACTAGAGGTCGAGCAGTACTTC.

The rearrangement uses TRBV19 and TRBJ1-6; perhaps TRBD1 as D (5 bases). Germline-derived CDR1 and CDR2 are LNHDA and SQIVND (reference sequence). V lost 4 bases to trimming and J lost 7 bases, with 8 bases between them. The length of the CDR3 is 13 residues. In nucleotides, the CDR3 is TGTGCCAGTAGTACTACAGGAAATTCACCCCTCCACTTT. It codes for CASSTTGNSPLHF. The full variable domain, its missing parts supplied by reference TRBV19 and TRBJ1-6, is DGGITQSPKYLFRKEGQNVTLSCEQNLNHDAMYWYRQDPGQGLRLIYYSQIVNDFQKGDIAEGYSVSREKKESFPLTVTSAQKNPTAFYLCASSTTGNSPLHFGNGTRLTVT.

The gene calls are TRBV6-5 and TRBJ2-7, with D possibly being TRBD1 (6 bases). Trimming took off 7 bases at V and 0 bases at J, with 10 bases between the two ends. There are 13 residues in the CDR3. Germline V CDR1 and CDR2: MNHEY, SVGAGI. CDR3 sequence reads: CASTGDTSYEQYF. CDR3 in DNA: TGTGCCAGCACCGGGGACACCTCCTACGAGCAGTACTTC.

This clone was counted a single time. This chain links TRBV28 with TRBJ1-2; TRBD1 aligns across 7 bases. The V segment lost 5 bases and the J segment 4 bases; nucleotides outside the gene matches: 7. The CDR3 runs 14 residues. Germline CDR1 is MDHEN and CDR2 is SYDVKM. This CDR3 is CASSGTAGLYGYTF. The CDR3 bases are TGTGCCAGCAGTGGGACAGCCGGACTCTATGGCTACACCTTC.

The rearrangement joins TRBV28 to TRBJ1-5, with D perhaps matching TRBD1 (5 bases). Between the trimmed V and J ends, which lost 7 bases and 4 bases, there was a span of 14 bases. Germline CDR1 and CDR2: MDHEN and SYDVKM. The CDR3 consists of 14 residues. CDR3 amino acids: CASTTRQTNQPQHF. The CDR3 DNA sequence: TGTGCCAGCACCACCAGACAGACGAATCAGCCCCAGCATTTT.

This chain joins TRBV4-2 and TRBJ2-1; D possibly corresponds to TRBD2 (5 bases). CDR3 length: 18 amino acids. V shed 0 bases and J shed 0 bases, with 15 bases lying between them. Germline loops: CDR1 LGHNA, CDR2 YNFKEQ. The CDR3 reads CASSQDPRGRSSYNEQFF. DNA of the CDR3: TGTGCCAGCAGCCAAGATCCCCGGGGAAGGAGCTCCTACAATGAGCAGTTCTTC.

Of note for this clone: Sequence at one end of the junction differs from germline and may be a read error. The chain has TRBV28 and TRBJ2-7, with D possibly matching TRBD1 (6 bases). CDR1 is MDHEN and CDR2 is SYDVKM in the germline V gene. CDR3 length equals 13 residues. The chain's CDR3 is CASSFGQYNPSTF. DNA of the CDR3: TGTGCCAGCAGTTTTGGACAGTACAATCCAAGTACATTC.

This clone was observed a handful of times. The V and J genes are TRBV20-1 and TRBJ2-4, with D perhaps matching TRBD2 (7 bases). This CDR3 contains 13 residues. Per germline, CDR1 DFQATT and CDR2 SNEGSKA (reference sequence). V gave up 3 bases and J gave up 7 bases, with 13 bases separating them. CDR3 region: CSASFAGANIQYF. The CDR3 nucleotides are TGCAGTGCTAGTTTCGCGGGGGCGAACATTCAGTACTTC.

In the case of this clone: Other DNA sequences from this sample encode an identical CDR3 as well. Here the CDR3 reads CASSLRTGNNSPLHF. CDR3 coding DNA: TGCGCCAGCAGCTTGAGGACAGGGAATAATTCACCCCTCCACTTT. The chain links TRBV5-1 to TRBJ1-6; 8 nucleotides line up with TRBD1. V trimming: 1 base; J trimming: 5 bases; junction bases outside the gene matches: 2. Looked up from germline, CDR1 is SGHRS and CDR2 is YFSETQ. The length of the CDR3 is 15 residues.

The V and J genes are TRBV5-8 and TRBJ1-6; D possibly corresponds to TRBD1 (5 bases). V was trimmed by 0 bases and J by 6 bases, leaving 13 bases between them. The CDR3 contains 16 residues. Germline V gene sequence: CDR1 SGHTS, CDR2 YDEGEE. CDR3 nucleotides: TGTGCCAGCAGCTTGGTCCGCAGGGTAATTAATTCACCCCTCCACTTT. Residues: CASSLVRRVINSPLHF.

This chain uses TRBV6-1 with TRBJ2-7; a weak D match, TRBD1 (5 bases). The CDR3 sequence is 14 residues long. Per the germline V gene, CDR1 is MNHNS and CDR2 is SASEGT. The germline V and J ends were trimmed by 0 bases and 0 bases, with 6 bases remaining between them. CDR3 bases: TGTGCCAGCAGTGAAGCGGGGCACTCCTACGAGCAGTACTTC. This codes for CASSEAGHSYEQYF.

The chain employs TRBV5-1 and TRBJ2-1; a weak D match, TRBD2 (5 bases). The CDR3 is 14 amino acids. From germline, CDR1 is SGHRS and CDR2 YFSETQ. Deletions cut 5 bases from V and 6 bases from J, with 15 bases between. CDR3 coding DNA: TGCGCCAGCAGGAGGGATGTCCGACTCAATGAGCAGTTCTTC. Protein product: CASRRDVRLNEQFF. Looking up the rest from reference TRBV5-1 and TRBJ2-1 gives the full variable domain: KAGVTQTPRYLIKTRGQQVTLSCSPISGHRSVSWYQQTPGQGLQFLFEYFSETQRNKGNFPGRFSGRQFSNSRSEMNVSTLELGDSALYLCASRRDVRLNEQFFGPGTRLTVL.

The chain recombines TRBV28 with TRBJ2-5; 11 bases line up with TRBD2. This CDR3 has 15 amino acids. Germline V lookup: CDR1 MDHEN, CDR2 SYDVKM. The trim removed 6 bases at V and 2 bases at J, leaving 5 bases unmatched. The CDR3 sequence: CASSTSGSRQETQYF. DNA for the CDR3: TGTGCCAGCAGCACTAGCGGGAGTAGGCAAGAGACCCAGTACTTC.

The chain uses TRBV3-1 (or the pseudogene TRBV3-2) and TRBJ2-2, with D tentatively TRBD2 (6 bases). Germline assignment: CDR1 LGHDT and CDR2 YNNKEL (reference sequence). This CDR3 contains 15 residues. V lost 4 bases and J 1 base, leaving 10 bases between the germline ends. This chain's CDR3 is CASSLGLGNTGELFF. Written as DNA, the CDR3 is TGTGCCAGCAGCCTGGGACTGGGGAACACCGGGGAGCTGTTTTTT.

V is TRBV5-6 and J is TRBJ2-7, with a possible D match to TRBD2 (7 bases). The CDR3 is 17 amino acids. Trimming cost V 1 base and J 1 base, with 18 bases left between them. Germline CDR1 SGHDT, CDR2 YYEEEE. Written as DNA, the CDR3 is TGTGCCAGCAGCTTGAGGGGGAGGCTAGCGGATTCCTACGAGCAGTACTTC. As protein: CASSLRGRLADSYEQYF.

The rearrangement joins TRBV6-1 to TRBJ1-1; 8 bases agree with TRBD1. The germline gives CDR1 MNHNS, CDR2 SASEGT. The ends lost 0 bases at V and 4 bases at J; junction bases unmatched: 4. This CDR3 comprises 15 residues. CDR3 DNA sequence: TGTGCCAGCAGTGAAGCTAACAGGGGGGGCACTGAAGCTTTCTTT. Translating it yields CASSEANRGGTEAFF.

This rearrangement joins TRBV7-3 to TRBJ2-7, with 7 nucleotides matching TRBD1. J lost 3 bases, V lost 4 bases, and 6 bases had no gene match. The CDR3 is 14 residues long. Germline assignment: CDR1 SGHTA and CDR2 FQGTGA. The CDR3 region has the DNA TGTGCCAGCAGCTACGAGGGGGCTGACTACGAGCAGTACTTC. This codes for CASSYEGADYEQYF.

Only one count was recorded for this clone. V is TRBV19 and J is TRBJ2-4; a possible D gene is TRBD2 (6 bases). This CDR3 spans 13 amino acids. V lost 2 bases and J lost 8, with 10 bases in between. From germline, CDR1 is LNHDA and CDR2 SQIVND (reference sequence). CDR3 sequence (DNA): TGTGCCAGTAGTATAACTAGCCGGGACATTCAGTACTTC. Its translation: CASSITSRDIQYF.

The genes are TRBV19 and TRBJ2-7; 11 nucleotides align to TRBD2. Germline lookup yields CDR1 LNHDA and CDR2 SQIVND (reference sequence). V was clipped by 2 bases and J by 4 bases; unmatched bases: 10. This CDR3 region has 17 residues. The CDR3 spells CASSITRTSGSLYEQYF. The CDR3 coding sequence is TGTGCCAGTAGTATAACGAGAACTAGCGGGAGTTTATACGAGCAGTACTTC. Variable domain in full (rest from reference TRBV19 and TRBJ2-7): DGGITQSPKYLFRKEGQNVTLSCEQNLNHDAMYWYRQDPGQGLRLIYYSQIVNDFQKGDIAEGYSVSREKKESFPLTVTSAQKNPTAFYLCASSITRTSGSLYEQYFGPGTRLTVT.

This clone appeared once. V is TRBV6-1 and J is TRBJ2-3, with 12 bases lining up with TRBD2. V gave up 2 bases and J gave up 5 bases; unmatched junction bases: 8. The length of the CDR3 is 17 residues. Germline loops: CDR1 MNHNS, CDR2 SASEGT. The DNA of the CDR3 is TGTGCCAGCAGTGAACCCCCTAGCGGGGGGGCGAAAGATACGCAGTATTTT. It specifies CASSEPPSGGAKDTQYF.

Only a few counts were recorded for this clone. CDR3 in amino acids: CASSRDSNQPQHF. DNA for the CDR3: TGTGCCAGCAGCCGGGACAGTAATCAGCCCCAGCATTTT. The chain links TRBV16 to TRBJ1-5; 7 bases align to TRBD1. There are 13 residues in the CDR3. The V segment lost 4 bases and the J segment 4 bases; nucleotides outside the gene matches: 1. CDR1 is KGHSY and CDR2 is FQNENV in the germline V gene.